The next 8 T cell receptor beta chains were all read from a single sample in a study of beta chain features in type 1 diabetes. Expressed TCRB transcripts got sequenced, as all isolated RNA was reverse transcribed. The method was immunoSEQ multiplex PCR; TCRdb's version includes in-frame clones alone and lacks a portion of them. The sample shows a few hundred thousand clones, over 10% of them seen only once. The sequencing input was naive CD4+ T cells from blood. The receptor set was obtained from a man aged 18 to 29 in good health.

This clone showed up just a few times. The V and J genes are TRBV7-9 and TRBJ1-5, with TRBD1 as a possible D gene (6 bases). The germline gives CDR1 SEHNR, CDR2 FQNEAQ (reference sequence). The CDR3 consists of 14 residues. V lost 5 bases and J 6 bases, leaving 14 bases between the germline ends. The CDR3 here is CASSHDGGLQPQHF. CDR3 nucleotide sequence: TGTGCCAGCAGCCATGACGGGGGGCTTCAGCCCCAGCATTTT.

There are a few counts of this clone. V usage is TRBV25-1 and J usage is TRBJ1-5; TRBD1 matches at 8 bases. V shed 4 bases and J 7 bases; nucleotides not matched to a gene: 6. Per germline, CDR1 MGHDK and CDR2 SYGVNS. The CDR3 is 14 residues long. DNA for the CDR3: TGTGCCAGCAGTGCGGACAGGGTATCACAGCCCCAGCATTTT. Residues: CASSADRVSQPQHF. Looking up the rest from reference TRBV25-1 and TRBJ1-5 gives the full variable domain: EADIYQTPRYLVIGTGKKITLECSQTMGHDKMYWYQQDPGMELHLIHYSYGVNSTEKGDLSSESTVSRIRTEHFPLTLESARPSHTSQYLCASSADRVSQPQHFGDGTRLSIL.

The V call is TRBV5-6, the J call TRBJ2-1, with D possibly TRBD2 on 5 matching bases. Per the germline V gene, CDR1 is SGHDT and CDR2 is YYEEEE. Deletions cut 1 base from V and 0 bases from J, with 17 bases between. The CDR3 consists of 18 residues. This CDR3 is CASSLSDYFSSSYNEQFF. The CDR3 nucleotides read TGTGCCAGCAGCTTGAGCGACTATTTTTCTAGCTCCTACAATGAGCAGTTCTTC.

The V and J genes are TRBV5-1 and TRBJ2-3; 11 bases are a match to TRBD1. This CDR3 comprises 21 residues. From germline, CDR1 is SGHRS and CDR2 YFSETQ. V lost 3 bases and J lost 2; bases outside the gene matches: 20. The CDR3 coding sequence is TGCGCCAGCAGCTCCCGAGGTGGTCGGACAGGGGGCTCGGAGGTCACAGATACGCAGTATTTT. Translating gives CASSSRGGRTGGSEVTDTQYF.

This clone occurred a few times. The CDR3, as DNA: TGTGCCAGCAGCTTAGGGGGGAACACCATATATTTT. Translating it yields CASSLGGNTIYF. V and J are TRBV7-3 and TRBJ1-3; tentatively, D is TRBD1 (5 bases). The CDR3 is made up of 12 amino acids. Germline V CDR1 and CDR2: SGHTA, FQGTGA. Trimming pared 2 bases from V and 7 bases from J, leaving 6 bases between.

This clone was counted only a few times. V usage is TRBV10-3 and J usage is TRBJ2-2, with D unresolved. The CDR3 spans 14 residues. The ends were cut back, 5 bases at V and 4 bases at J, with 11 bases in the middle. Per germline, CDR1 ENHRY and CDR2 SYGVKD. DNA for the CDR3: TGTGCCATCAGTCCGGCGGCGACCACCGGGGAGCTGTTTTTT. Encoded protein: CAISPAATTGELFF.

The J gene is TRBJ2-5, the V gene TRBV7-7; D might be TRBD2 (6 bases). The CDR3 totals 13 residues. V dropped 6 bases and J dropped 5 bases, with 13 bases sitting between them. The germline gives CDR1 SSHAT, CDR2 FNYEAQ (reference sequence). Here the CDR3 reads CASSRGIGETQYF. For the CDR3, the DNA is TGTGCCAGCAGTCGGGGGATCGGGGAGACCCAGTACTTC.

The table lists this clone with a few counts. This rearrangement joins TRBV6-5 to TRBJ1-2; TRBD1 might be the D (5 bases). Trimming shortened V by 0 bases and J by 5 bases, and 13 bases separated the two germline ends. This CDR3 contains 15 residues. Per germline, CDR1 MNHEY and CDR2 SVGAGI. This CDR3 reads CASSYSSGGSYGYTF. The DNA of the CDR3 is TGTGCCAGCAGTTACTCCTCCGGGGGAAGTTATGGCTACACCTTC.